The 28 T cell receptor beta chains below all came from one sample that was sequenced in a study of beta chain features in type 1 diabetes. Expressed TCRB transcripts were sequenced because the entire RNA isolate underwent reverse transcription. Clones were sequenced by immunoSEQ multiplex PCR, and TCRdb holds only the in-frame ones, with some missing. The data show tens of thousands of clones, over 65% seen once. No antigens are known for them. Overall study findings and caveats: People with Type 1 diabetes carried modestly yet significantly shorter TCRB CDR3s in all four CD4+ subsets.

The sequencing sample was made of stem cell memory CD4+ T cells from blood. These receptors were taken from a woman aged 40-49 years with type 1 diabetes.

A single count supports this clone. This chain joins TRBV28 and TRBJ2-1, with a weak D call TRBD2 (5 bases). Trimming left V 2 bases short and J 6 bases short, with 14 bases between. The V gene's germline CDR1 is MDHEN and CDR2 SYDVKM. The CDR3 loop spans 15 amino acids. CDR3 coding DNA: TGTGCCAGCAGTTTAGGAGGTGGGGTTATCAATGAGCAGTTCTTC. Translating it yields CASSLGGGVINEQFF. Complete variable domain (other parts from reference TRBV28 and TRBJ2-1): DVKVTQSSRYLVKRTGEKVFLECVQDMDHENMFWYRQDPGLGLRLIYFSYDVKMKEKGDIPEGYSVSREKKERFSLILESASTNQTSMYLCASSLGGGVINEQFFGPGTRLTVL.

This CDR3 is CASSRTAGNTIYF. CDR3 DNA: TGTGCCAGCAGCCGGACAGCTGGAAACACCATATATTTT. This chain connects TRBV5-4 to TRBJ1-3; perhaps TRBD1 as D (6 bases). The CDR3 contains 13 residues. Germline V gives CDR1 SGHNT, CDR2 YYREEE (reference sequence). Trimming cost V 4 bases and J 2 bases, with 7 bases left between them. Full variable domain (missing parts from reference TRBV5-4 and TRBJ1-3): ETGVTQSPTHLIKTRGQQVTLRCSSQSGHNTVSWYQQALGQGPQFIFQYYREEENGRGNFPPRFSGLQFPNYSSELNVNALELDDSALYLCASSRTAGNTIYFGEGSWLTVV.

The chain has TRBV30 and TRBJ2-3; perhaps TRBD1 as D (6 bases). The CDR3 spans 13 residues. Germline CDR1 reads GTSNPN; CDR2 reads SVGIG (reference sequence). V lost 1 base, J lost 1 base, and 6 bases lay in between. This CDR3 reads CAWSGQGTDTQYF. The CDR3 coding sequence is TGTGCCTGGAGTGGACAGGGCACAGATACGCAGTATTTT.

The V gene is TRBV10-3, the J gene TRBJ1-6, with D unresolved. Deletions cut 3 bases from V and 7 bases from J, with 4 bases between. Germline values: CDR1 ENHRY, CDR2 SYGVKD. The CDR3 consists of 12 residues. The CDR3 DNA reads TGTGCCATCAGTGATCAGAATTCACCCCTCCACTTT. This codes for CAISDQNSPLHF.

The chain carries TRBV5-6 and TRBJ1-3; unclear D gene. V lost 0 bases and J 0 bases, leaving 7 bases between the germline ends. The CDR3 runs to 15 residues. Germline V gene lookup returns CDR1 SGHDT and CDR2 YYEEEE. Here the CDR3 reads CASSLGLFSGNTIYF. The DNA for the CDR3 is TGTGCCAGCAGCTTGGGACTCTTCTCTGGAAACACCATATATTTT.

The chain uses TRBV28 and TRBJ2-7; D gene unclear. The CDR3 runs 15 residues. In germline, CDR1 is MDHEN, CDR2 SYDVKM. V lost 2 bases and J 2 bases, leaving 13 bases between the germline ends. Written as DNA, the CDR3 is TGTGCCAGCAGTTTACGTACACGTATTACCTACGAGCAGTACTTC. Its translation is CASSLRTRITYEQYF.

This chain connects TRBV5-1 to TRBJ1-1; D call uncertain. This CDR3 comprises 14 residues. The germline gives CDR1 SGHRS, CDR2 YFSETQ. Trimming shortened V by 0 bases and J by 1 base, and 7 bases separated the two germline ends. DNA of the CDR3: TGCGCCAGCAGCTTGGACACAGCGAACACTGAAGCTTTCTTT. This codes for CASSLDTANTEAFF.

CDR3: CASRGQGGGAEAFF. CDR3 sequence (DNA): TGTGCCAGCAGGGGACAGGGAGGTGGGGCTGAAGCTTTCTTT. The rearrangement links TRBV28 to TRBJ1-1; TRBD1 matches at 9 bases. CDR3 length: 14 amino acids. Germline V CDR1 and CDR2: MDHEN, SYDVKM. V shed 6 bases and J 6 bases; nucleotides not matched to a gene: 8.

This sequence joins TRBV21-1 and TRBJ1-6; TRBD1 is taken as the D call from the table, unchecked against the DNA. TRBV21-1 is a recognized pseudogene. The CDR3 sequence is 15 residues long. The CDR3 region is CASNLGQGHNSPLHF. The DNA of the CDR3 is TGTGCCAGCAACCTTGGACAGGGGCACAATTCACCCCTCCACTTT.

This clone was found a few times. The chain is built from TRBV28 and TRBJ2-7, with 7 bases matching TRBD2. The length of the CDR3 is 13 residues. From germline, CDR1 is MDHEN and CDR2 SYDVKM. Trimming removed 6 bases from V and 0 bases from J; junction bases left unmatched: 2. For the CDR3, the DNA is TGTGCCAGCAGGGGGGGGGACTCCTACGAGCAGTACTTC. Translation: CASRGGDSYEQYF.

The chain uses TRBV30 and TRBJ1-4, with D perhaps TRBD1 (5 bases). V was clipped by 0 bases and J by 8 bases, with 16 bases between them. Germline loops: CDR1 GTSNPN, CDR2 SVGIG (reference sequence). This CDR3 is 15 amino acids long. The CDR3 DNA is TGTGCCTGGAGTGTAAGGGGCAGTGTTGGAGAAAAACTGTTTTTT. The encoded protein is CAWSVRGSVGEKLFF.

This clone came up a few times. The rearrangement uses TRBV18 and TRBJ2-2; possibly TRBD1 for D (6 bases). V was clipped by 3 bases and J by 1 base, with 12 bases between them. Germline CDR1 reads KGHSH; CDR2 reads LQKENI. This CDR3 is built from 16 residues. CDR3 nucleotide sequence: TGTGCCAGCTCACCCGCACAGGGCTTGAACACCGGGGAGCTGTTTTTT. This sequence encodes CASSPAQGLNTGELFF. The whole variable domain, filled in from reference TRBV18 and TRBJ2-2, reads NAGVMQNPRHLVRRRGQEARLRCSPMKGHSHVYWYRQLPEEGLKFMVYLQKENIIDESGMPKERFSAEFPKEGPSILRIQQVVRGDSAAYFCASSPAQGLNTGELFFGEGSRLTVL.

The J gene is TRBJ1-5, the V gene TRBV19; no definite D call. This CDR3 region has 13 residues. The germline V gene encodes CDR1 LNHDA and CDR2 SQIVND (reference sequence). V gave up 5 bases and J gave up 5 bases, with 10 bases separating them. The CDR3 DNA reads as TGTGCCAGTAGTCCCGACACCGATCAGCCCCAGCATTTT. Its protein is CASSPDTDQPQHF.

The V and J genes are TRBV9 and TRBJ1-5; TRBD1 matches 7 bases. V lost 0 bases, J lost 0 bases, and 12 bases stayed unmatched. The CDR3 extends over 19 amino acids. Germline loops: CDR1 SGDLS, CDR2 YYNGEE. CDR3 in DNA: TGTGCCAGCAGCGTAGAGGGACAGCACTCTGTCTCTAGCAATCAGCCCCAGCATTTT. Translation: CASSVEGQHSVSSNQPQHF.

The rearrangement links TRBV12-5 to TRBJ2-1; the match to TRBD2 covers 12 bases. J lost 3 bases, V lost 4 bases, and 4 bases had no gene match. The CDR3 sequence is 16 residues long. Germline V lookup: CDR1 LGHNT, CDR2 FRNRAP. Here the CDR3 reads CASGSGTSGFYNEQFF. The DNA of the CDR3 is TGTGCTAGTGGTTCGGGGACTAGCGGGTTCTACAATGAGCAGTTCTTC.

This clone was recorded only once. The chain links TRBV25-1 to TRBJ1-1, with 8 positions matching TRBD1. Germline values: CDR1 MGHDK, CDR2 SYGVNS. This CDR3 region has 16 residues. V dropped 6 bases and J dropped 4; count of bases not matched to a gene: 13. The CDR3, as DNA: TGTGCCAGCAGCCGATCAGGGGGCGGGTTGGGCACTGAAGCTTTCTTT. Protein product: CASSRSGGGLGTEAFF.

This chain connects TRBV7-3 to TRBJ1-3, with a possible D match to TRBD1 (6 bases). The germline V and J ends were trimmed by 5 bases and 2 bases, with 13 bases remaining between them. Germline values: CDR1 SGHTA, CDR2 FQGTGA. This CDR3 is 15 amino acids long. CDR3 sequence reads: CASSSGGPAGNTIYF. CDR3 DNA sequence: TGTGCCAGCAGCAGCGGGGGGCCGGCTGGAAACACCATATATTTT.

The chain couples TRBV7-2 to TRBJ1-1; weak D call: TRBD1 (5 bases). Trimming left V 5 bases short and J 7 bases short, with 14 bases between. Per germline, CDR1 SGHTA and CDR2 FQGNSA. CDR3 length: 13 residues. The CDR3 region is CASSQGPSREAFF. In DNA form, the CDR3 reads TGTGCCAGCAGCCAGGGCCCCTCTCGTGAAGCTTTCTTT.

The chain couples TRBV27 to TRBJ2-3, with 12 nucleotides matching TRBD1. This CDR3 contains 14 residues. Germline CDR1 and CDR2: MNHEY and SMNVEV (reference sequence). V lost 5 bases, J lost 4 bases, and 1 base stayed unmatched. Written as DNA, the CDR3 is TGTGCCAGCAGTGGGACAGGGGGCGCAGATACGCAGTATTTT. It yields the protein CASSGTGGADTQYF.

The chain joins TRBV5-5 to TRBJ2-1; 10 nucleotides align to TRBD2. This CDR3 contains 15 residues. V shed 1 base, J shed 4 bases, and the junction held 2 bases outside the gene matches. Germline-derived CDR1 and CDR2 are SGHKS and YYEKEE (reference sequence). CDR3 DNA: TGTGCCAGCAGCTTGACTAGCGGGGTATACAATGAGCAGTTCTTC. Translated: CASSLTSGVYNEQFF.

This clone was seen a handful of times. CDR3 residues: CAAQASSYNEQFF. The DNA of the CDR3 is TGTGCCGCACAGGCGAGCTCCTACAATGAGCAGTTCTTC. The chain couples TRBV28 to TRBJ2-1; possibly TRBD1 for D (5 bases). Trimming cost V 11 bases and J 0 bases, with 11 bases left between them. Germline assignment: CDR1 MDHEN and CDR2 SYDVKM. The CDR3 loop spans 13 amino acids. The variable domain in full, with the rest retrieved from reference TRBV28 and TRBJ2-1, is DVKVTQSSRYLVKRTGEKVFLECVQDMDHENMFWYRQDPGLGLRLIYFSYDVKMKEKGDIPEGYSVSREKKERFSLILESASTNQTSMYLCAAQASSYNEQFFGPGTRLTVL.

The chain couples TRBV7-2 to TRBJ1-4; 9 bases are a match to TRBD1. Germline V CDR1 and CDR2: SGHTA, FQGNSA. The CDR3 runs to 14 residues. V lost 5 bases to trimming and J lost 8 bases; unmatched junction nucleotides: 6. CDR3 residues: CASSLRTGEEKLFF. CDR3 nucleotides: TGTGCCAGCAGCCTGCGGACAGGGGAGGAAAAACTGTTTTTT.

The rearrangement uses TRBV29-1 and TRBJ2-7, with D perhaps matching TRBD1 (6 bases). V was shortened by 1 base and J by 9 bases, with 19 bases between the two germline ends. Germline assignment: CDR1 SQVTM and CDR2 ANQGSEA. The CDR3 sequence is 14 residues long. This chain's CDR3 is CSVEVCGQFDGQYF. The CDR3 region has the DNA TGCAGCGTTGAAGTATGTGGACAGTTCGACGGGCAGTACTTC.

This clone was detected only a few times. The rearrangement links TRBV28 to TRBJ2-7, with 10 bases aligning to TRBD2. CDR3 size: 15 residues. CDR1 is MDHEN, CDR2 SYDVKM, per germline. Germline trimming cut 6 bases from V and 5 bases from J; bases unmatched to any gene: 10. In DNA form, the CDR3 reads TGTGCCAGCAGCCTCCCCGGAACTAGCGGGGACGAGCAGTACTTC. Encoded protein: CASSLPGTSGDEQYF.

This clone was seen a few times. The chain couples TRBV5-6 to TRBJ2-7, with D perhaps TRBD2 (7 bases). The V gene's germline CDR1 is SGHDT and CDR2 YYEEEE. The CDR3 is made up of 15 amino acids. V shed 2 bases and J shed 0 bases, with 12 bases lying between them. The CDR3 protein is CASSLQGGSSYEQYF. The CDR3 region has the DNA TGTGCCAGCAGCTTACAGGGAGGGAGCTCCTACGAGCAGTACTTC.

This chain connects TRBV7-6 to TRBJ1-1; no definite D call. This CDR3 is 14 amino acids long. Trimming left V 0 bases short and J 5 bases short, with 10 bases between. Germline V CDR1 and CDR2: SGHVS, FNYEAQ. In DNA form, the CDR3 reads TGTGCCAGCAGCTTAGCGTCTACGGGGACTGAAGCTTTCTTT. Its translation: CASSLASTGTEAFF.

Comments on this clone: The junction does not match germline at one end; this may be a read error. The V and J genes are TRBV7-7 and TRBJ2-1; D remains unclear. The germline V gene encodes CDR1 SSHAT and CDR2 FNYEAQ (reference sequence). The CDR3 contains 14 residues. The CDR3 DNA sequence: TGTGCTAGCAGCTTCACGCGACACGACAATGAGCAGTTCTTC. Translated, it gives CASSFTRHDNEQFF.

J is TRBJ2-3 and V is TRBV7-3; weak D call: TRBD1 (5 bases). There are 14 residues in the CDR3. In germline, CDR1 is SGHTA, CDR2 FQGTGA. Between the trimmed V and J ends, which lost 5 bases and 3 bases, there was a span of 12 bases. The CDR3, as DNA: TGTGCCAGCAGCGCTGACAGCCTTACAGATACGCAGTATTTT. This gives the protein CASSADSLTDTQYF.